These 29 T cell receptor beta chains were sequenced from one sample in a study of T cell repertoires in ileal Crohn's disease (dated by TCRdb to 2018 to 2020). The library was produced with the immunoSEQ multiplex PCR assay. TCRdb carries this immuneACCESS record with in-frame sequences only. Its versions omit some clonotypes, under half of them owing to an unresolved V gene in the studies checked, with the rest unexplained. The sample table lists about 62,000 clones, 85% to 90% of them with a count of one. The ten largest make up roughly 2% of the sample. The time point label, as the study defines it: neoterminal ileum biopsy at postoperative endoscopy, about 6 months after surgery. Input material: ileal tissue. These receptors were obtained from an adult with Crohn's disease.

V gene TRBV29-1 combines with J gene TRBJ1-1, with D maybe TRBD1 (5 bases). Germline V gene lookup returns CDR1 SQVTM and CDR2 ANQGSEA. The CDR3 runs 13 residues. The germline V and J ends were trimmed by 5 bases and 0 bases, with 10 bases remaining between them. The CDR3 DNA reads as TGCAGCGTTTTGATCAGGGTGAACACTGAAGCTTTCTTT. Protein sequence: CSVLIRVNTEAFF.

Here the CDR3 DNA reads TGCGCCAGCAGCTTGGACGGACAACATGACTTCCACGAGCAGTACGTC. Translating it yields CASSLDGQHDFHEQYV. V and J are TRBV5-1 and TRBJ2-7; D is possibly TRBD1 (5 bases). The germline CDR1 and CDR2 sequences are SGHRS and YFSETQ. V lost 0 bases and J 5 bases, leaving 18 bases between the germline ends. This CDR3 comprises 16 residues.

The rearrangement joins TRBV29-1 to TRBJ2-6; weak D call: TRBD1 (5 bases). Germline lookup yields CDR1 SQVTM and CDR2 ANQGSEA. This CDR3 region has 16 residues. Trimming pared 0 bases from V and 2 bases from J, leaving 11 bases between. This chain's CDR3 is CSVEDAPGTGANVLTF. CDR3 DNA: TGCAGCGTTGAAGATGCCCCAGGGACTGGGGCCAACGTCCTGACTTTC.

The chain is built from TRBV5-1 and TRBJ1-1; TRBD1 matches 7 bases. This CDR3 has 12 amino acids. With V trimmed by 6 bases and J by 2 bases, 1 base remained unmatched. Germline CDR1 reads SGHRS; CDR2 reads YFSETQ. CDR3: CASNRGNTEAFF. As DNA, the CDR3 is TGCGCCAGCAACAGGGGAAACACTGAAGCTTTCTTT.

V usage is TRBV30 and J usage is TRBJ2-2; D is possibly TRBD2 (5 bases). The V and J ends lost 5 bases and 2 bases respectively, with 9 bases between them. The CDR3 length is 13 residues. Germline CDR1 reads GTSNPN; CDR2 reads SVGIG (reference sequence). This CDR3 reads CAWEGLNTGELFF. In DNA form, the CDR3 reads TGTGCCTGGGAAGGACTTAACACCGGGGAGCTGTTTTTT. The whole variable domain, remainder taken from reference TRBV30 and TRBJ2-2, is SQTIHQWPATLVQPVGSPLSLECTVEGTSNPNLYWYRQAAGRGLQLLFYSVGIGQISSEVPQNLSASRPQDRQFILSSKKLLLSDSGFYLCAWEGLNTGELFFGEGSRLTVL.

The chain employs TRBV14 and TRBJ2-7; D unclear. There are 15 residues in the CDR3. Trimming left V 0 bases short and J 3 bases short, with 12 bases between. CDR1 and CDR2 from the germline V gene are SGHDN and FVKESK. The CDR3 coding sequence is TGTGCCAGCAGCCAAGAGTTGGTCACCGGCTACGAGCAGTACTTC. Translated, it gives CASSQELVTGYEQYF.

J is TRBJ1-1 and V is TRBV29-1; a weak D match, TRBD1 (6 bases). Trimming took off 4 bases at V and 7 bases at J, with 13 bases between the two ends. Germline V gene data show CDR1 as SQVTM and CDR2 as ANQGSEA. The CDR3 sequence is 12 residues long. The CDR3 reads CSVVGQSYEAFF. The CDR3 nucleotides are TGCAGCGTTGTAGGACAGAGCTATGAAGCTTTCTTT.

The chain recombines TRBV16 with TRBJ1-2; D may be TRBD1 (6 bases). Germline lookup yields CDR1 KGHSY and CDR2 FQNENV. Trimming pared 1 base from V and 0 bases from J, leaving 9 bases between. There are 15 residues in the CDR3. This chain's CDR3 is CASSQFRTANYGYTF. In nucleotides, the CDR3 is TGTGCCAGCAGCCAATTTCGGACAGCTAACTATGGCTACACCTTC.

The chain links TRBV18 to TRBJ1-2; the match to TRBD1 covers 7 bases. Trimming took 3 bases from V and 6 from J; bases not matched to a gene: 10. CDR1 is KGHSH, CDR2 LQKENI, per germline. The CDR3 covers 15 residues. This chain's CDR3 is CASSPSTGTVHGYTF. CDR3 in DNA: TGTGCCAGCTCACCCTCAACCGGGACAGTCCATGGCTACACCTTC.

The rearrangement links TRBV10-1 to TRBJ1-1; a weak D match, TRBD1 (6 bases). Between the trimmed V and J ends, which lost 6 bases and 1 base, there was a span of 9 bases. CDR3 length: 13 amino acids. The germline V gene has CDR1 WNHNN and CDR2 SYGVQD (reference sequence). As DNA, the CDR3 is TGCGCCAGCAGCTTGACAGGGAACACTGAAGCTTTCTTT. Amino acid sequence: CASSLTGNTEAFF.

The chain combines TRBV27 with TRBJ1-2; TRBD1 agrees at 7 bases. With V trimmed by 4 bases and J by 3 bases, 8 bases remained unmatched. This CDR3 has 15 amino acids. The germline V gene has CDR1 MNHEY and CDR2 SMNVEV (reference sequence). In DNA, the CDR3 is TGTGCCAGCAGTTCCGACAGGGTGGCCTACTATGGCTACACCTTC. Translation gives CASSSDRVAYYGYTF.

In DNA, the CDR3 is TGTGCCATCAGTGACTTACGGGGGGGGACATTGGCTTCACCCCTCCACTTT. Its protein product is CAISDLRGGTLASPLHF. The V and J genes are TRBV10-3 and TRBJ1-6; maybe TRBD1 (6 bases). Trimming stripped 3 bases from V and 9 bases from J, with 21 bases between. The germline V gene has CDR1 ENHRY and CDR2 SYGVKD. The CDR3 is made up of 17 amino acids.

V is TRBV15 and J is TRBJ1-2; D gene ambiguous. Germline CDR1 and CDR2: LNHNV and YYDKDF (reference sequence). The CDR3 runs 15 residues. Between the trimmed V and J ends, which lost 4 bases and 0 bases, there was a span of 12 bases. CDR3 amino acids: CATSTRTAANYGYTF. CDR3 nucleotides: TGTGCCACCAGCACTCGAACAGCGGCTAACTATGGCTACACCTTC.

The chain links TRBV19 to TRBJ2-2, with D possibly TRBD2 on 6 matching bases. This CDR3 contains 14 residues. Trimming removed 10 bases at V and 1 base at J, with 13 bases between. The V gene's germline CDR1 is LNHDA and CDR2 SQIVND (reference sequence). CDR3 protein: CATNRGGNTGELFF. CDR3 nucleotide sequence: TGTGCCACTAACCGGGGAGGGAACACCGGGGAGCTGTTTTTT.

The V and J genes are TRBV27 and TRBJ1-1; a weak D match, TRBD1 (5 bases). This CDR3 is 14 amino acids long. V dropped 4 bases and J dropped 4 bases, with 13 bases sitting between them. The germline V gene has CDR1 MNHEY and CDR2 SMNVEV (reference sequence). Here the CDR3 DNA reads TGTGCCAGCAGTTATGTATACGGGGGCACTGAAGCTTTCTTT. Its protein product is CASSYVYGGTEAFF.

The CDR3 loop is CASSQDRGTGGFVLGNEKLFF. The CDR3 bases are TGTGCCAGCAGCCAAGATCGGGGTACAGGGGGCTTTGTATTGGGGAATGAAAAACTGTTTTTT. The chain recombines TRBV4-2 with TRBJ1-4, with 9 bases aligning to TRBD1. From germline, CDR1 is LGHNA and CDR2 YNFKEQ. The ends lost 0 bases at V and 5 bases at J; junction bases unmatched: 19. The CDR3 is 21 residues long.

V gene TRBV30 combines with J gene TRBJ2-1, with D possibly matching TRBD1 (6 bases). Per germline, CDR1 GTSNPN and CDR2 SVGIG (reference sequence). Trimming cost V 1 base and J 5 bases, with 15 bases left between them. This CDR3 is 15 amino acids long. DNA for the CDR3: TGTGCCTGGAGTGAATTCGGACAGCCCGACAATGAGCAGTTCTTC. Its protein is CAWSEFGQPDNEQFF. The full variable domain, in which reference TRBV30 and TRBJ2-1 provide the parts outside the CDR3, is SQTIHQWPATLVQPVGSPLSLECTVEGTSNPNLYWYRQAAGRGLQLLFYSVGIGQISSEVPQNLSASRPQDRQFILSSKKLLLSDSGFYLCAWSEFGQPDNEQFFGPGTRLTVL.

J is TRBJ1-5 and V is TRBV7-6; D is perhaps TRBD1 (5 bases). V dropped 5 bases and J dropped 1 base, with 12 bases sitting between them. This CDR3 spans 15 amino acids. CDR1 SGHVS and CDR2 FNYEAQ come from the germline V gene. The CDR3 sequence is CASSPGAGSNQPQHF. CDR3 nucleotide sequence: TGTGCCAGCAGCCCCGGGGCGGGGAGCAATCAGCCCCAGCATTTT.

The V and J genes are TRBV2 and TRBJ2-3, with 8 bases that match TRBD1. V dropped 7 bases and J dropped 5; count of bases not matched to a gene: 2. Germline CDR1 reads SNHLY; CDR2 reads FYNNEI. CDR3 size: 12 residues. CDR3 nucleotide sequence: TGTGCCAGCATGACAGGGGTAGATACGCAGTATTTT. Amino acids: CASMTGVDTQYF.

The chain links TRBV6-5 to TRBJ1-1, with D unclear. V lost 5 bases to trimming and J lost 4 bases, with 8 bases between them. The CDR3 spans 12 residues. The germline gives CDR1 MNHEY, CDR2 SVGAGI. CDR3 sequence: CASSEVGTEAFF. The CDR3 nucleotides read TGTGCCAGCAGTGAGGTCGGCACTGAAGCTTTCTTT.

The chain has TRBV5-6 and TRBJ1-1, with D unresolved. In germline, CDR1 is SGHDT, CDR2 YYEEEE. The CDR3 covers 12 residues. V was pared by 3 bases and J by 10 bases, with 13 bases between. CDR3 amino acids: CASSSELGRAFF. The CDR3 DNA is TGTGCCAGCAGCTCCGAACTAGGGAGAGCTTTCTTT.

V is TRBV27 and J is TRBJ1-1; TRBD1 is a possible D gene (5 bases). The CDR3 length is 18 residues. Deletions cut 5 bases from V and 3 bases from J, with 25 bases between. CDR1 is MNHEY, CDR2 SMNVEV, per germline (reference sequence). In nucleotides, the CDR3 is TGTGCCAGCAGTACCCCTGGGGGGGGGATAACGAAATACACTGAAGCTTTCTTT. It yields the protein CASSTPGGGITKYTEAFF.

J is TRBJ2-7 and V is TRBV18; 7 nucleotides agree with TRBD2. V lost 3 bases, J lost 0 bases, and 5 bases stayed unmatched. CDR1 KGHSH and CDR2 LQKENI come from the germline V gene. The length of the CDR3 is 15 residues. CDR3 sequence reads: CASSPSGGSSYEQYV. The CDR3 DNA reads TGTGCCAGCTCACCGAGCGGCGGGAGCTCCTACGAGCAGTACGTC.

This chain joins TRBV5-4 and TRBJ1-2; a possible D gene is TRBD1 (6 bases). In germline, CDR1 is SGHNT, CDR2 YYREEE (reference sequence). CDR3 length equals 14 residues. The ends were cut back, 4 bases at V and 0 bases at J, with 10 bases in the middle. CDR3 in DNA: TGTGCCAGCAGCCCCAGGGGTCCTAACTATGGCTACACCTTC. This gives the protein CASSPRGPNYGYTF.

The genes are TRBV29-1 and TRBJ2-1; 7 nucleotides line up with TRBD1. CDR3 length equals 14 residues. Germline-derived CDR1 and CDR2 are SQVTM and ANQGSEA. V was clipped by 4 bases and J by 2 bases; unmatched bases: 5. DNA of the CDR3: TGCAGCGTTGCTGGACAGGTTACCTACAATGAGCAGTTCTTC. This sequence encodes CSVAGQVTYNEQFF.

The chain combines TRBV4-1 with TRBJ1-4; 11 bases are a match to TRBD1. With V trimmed by 4 bases and J by 7 bases, 2 bases remained unmatched. CDR1 is MGHRA, CDR2 YSYEKL, per germline. The CDR3 is 14 residues long. The CDR3 protein is CASSPGQGVEKLFF. CDR3 DNA sequence: TGCGCCAGCAGCCCGGGACAGGGGGTTGAAAAACTGTTTTTT.

V is TRBV14 and J is TRBJ2-3; no definite D call. CDR3 length equals 11 residues. The V end was cut by 5 bases, the J end by 5 bases, with 5 bases between. Germline V gene lookup returns CDR1 SGHDN and CDR2 FVKESK. The CDR3 DNA follows: TGTGCCAGCAGCGTCGGAGATACGCAGTATTTT. This encodes CASSVGDTQYF.

The chain uses TRBV6-6 and TRBJ1-1; 7 bases map to TRBD1. The CDR3 covers 13 residues. Looked up from germline, CDR1 is MNHNY and CDR2 is SVGAGI (reference sequence). V was clipped by 5 bases and J by 4 bases; unmatched bases: 4. CDR3 nucleotide sequence: TGTGCCAGCAGTCGGACAGGCGTCACTGAAGCTTTCTTT. As protein: CASSRTGVTEAFF.

The chain is built from TRBV5-4 and TRBJ2-3; D is possibly TRBD2 (5 bases). V was trimmed by 4 bases and J by 1 base, leaving 13 bases between them. Germline-derived CDR1 and CDR2 are SGHNT and YYREEE (reference sequence). This CDR3 is built from 15 residues. CDR3 coding DNA: TGTGCCAGCAGCCGCCGGCTAGCCGGCACAGATACGCAGTATTTT. As protein: CASSRRLAGTDTQYF.